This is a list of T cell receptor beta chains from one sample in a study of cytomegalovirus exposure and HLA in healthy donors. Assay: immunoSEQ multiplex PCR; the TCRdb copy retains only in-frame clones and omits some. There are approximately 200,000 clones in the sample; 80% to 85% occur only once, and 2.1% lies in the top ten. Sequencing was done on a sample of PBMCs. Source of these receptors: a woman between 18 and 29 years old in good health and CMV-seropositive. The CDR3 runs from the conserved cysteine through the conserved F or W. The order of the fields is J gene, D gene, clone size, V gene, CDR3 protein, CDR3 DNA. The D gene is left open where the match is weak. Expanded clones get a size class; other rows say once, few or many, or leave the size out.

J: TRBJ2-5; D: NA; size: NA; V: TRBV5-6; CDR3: CASSFRGSWETQYF; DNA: TGTGCCAGCAGCTTCCGGGGGAGCTGGGAGACCCAGTACTTC
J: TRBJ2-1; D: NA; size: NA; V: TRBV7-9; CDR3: CASSLVLDSGEQFF; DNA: TGTGCCAGCAGCTTAGTACTCGATTCGGGAGAGCAGTTCTTC
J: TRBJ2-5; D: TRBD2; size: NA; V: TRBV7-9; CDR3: CASLGEGETQYF; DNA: TGTGCCAGCCTAGGGGAGGGGGAGACCCAGTACTTC
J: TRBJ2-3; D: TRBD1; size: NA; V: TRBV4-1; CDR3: CASSQADREDTQYF; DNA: TGCGCCAGCAGCCAGGCGGACAGGGAAGATACGCAGTATTTT
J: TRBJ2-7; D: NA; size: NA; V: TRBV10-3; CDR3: CAISELGPGDLTYEQYF; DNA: TGTGCCATCAGTGAACTGGGGCCGGGGGATTTGACCTACGAGCAGTACTTC
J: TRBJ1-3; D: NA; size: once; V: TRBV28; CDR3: CASSPAGTGKERNTIYF; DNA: TGTGCCAGCAGCCCAGCTGGAACAGGGAAGGAGCGAAACACCATATATTTT
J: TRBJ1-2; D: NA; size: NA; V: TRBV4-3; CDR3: CASSPEAGLGSYGYTF; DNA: TGCGCCAGCAGCCCCGAAGCGGGGTTAGGGAGTTATGGCTACACCTTC
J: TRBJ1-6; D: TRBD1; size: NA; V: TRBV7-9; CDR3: CASSPAGQGGNSPLHF; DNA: TGTGCCAGCAGCCCAGCGGGACAGGGAGGTAATTCACCCCTCCACTTT
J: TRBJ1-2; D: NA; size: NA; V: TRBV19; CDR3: CASSMGPGGVYGYTF; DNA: TGTGCCAGTAGTATGGGGCCGGGAGGGGTCTATGGCTACACCTTC
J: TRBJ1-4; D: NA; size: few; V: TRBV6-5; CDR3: CASTWGPGSNEKLFF; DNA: TGTGCCAGCACCTGGGGCCCGGGCTCTAATGAAAAACTGTTTTTT
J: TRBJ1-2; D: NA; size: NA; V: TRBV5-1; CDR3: CASSPHSNYGYTF; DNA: TGCGCCAGCAGCCCACATTCTAACTATGGCTACACCTTC
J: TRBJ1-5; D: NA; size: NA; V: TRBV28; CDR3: CASSLRGYRASNQPQHF; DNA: TGTGCCAGCAGTTTAAGGGGGTACAGGGCTAGCAATCAGCCCCAGCATTTT
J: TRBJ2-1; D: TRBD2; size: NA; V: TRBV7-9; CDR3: CASSLARTSGGSHEQFF; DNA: TGTGCCAGCAGCTTAGCCCGGACTAGCGGGGGGTCTCATGAGCAGTTCTTC
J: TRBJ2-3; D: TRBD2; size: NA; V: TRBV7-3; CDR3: CASSISSGAQDTQYF; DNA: TGTGCCAGCAGCATCTCAAGCGGGGCACAAGATACGCAGTATTTT
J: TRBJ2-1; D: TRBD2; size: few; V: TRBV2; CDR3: CASSAGDINEQFF; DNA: TGTGCCAGCAGCGCGGGGGATATAAATGAGCAGTTCTTC
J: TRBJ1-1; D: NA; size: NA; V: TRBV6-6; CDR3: CASSYSNRASEAFF; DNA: TGTGCCAGCAGTTACTCCAACAGAGCCTCTGAAGCTTTCTTT
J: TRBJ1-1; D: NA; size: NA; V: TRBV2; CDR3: CASSAQQATEAFF; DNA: TGTGCCAGCAGTGCACAACAGGCCACTGAAGCTTTCTTT
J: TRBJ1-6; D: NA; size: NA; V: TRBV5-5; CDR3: CASSPEGLGGAAARPLHF; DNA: TGTGCCAGCAGCCCCGAGGGGCTGGGGGGGGCCGCCGCGCGGCCCCTCCACTTT
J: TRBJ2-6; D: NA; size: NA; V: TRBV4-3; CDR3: CASSQTSGANVLTF; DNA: TGCGCCAGCAGCCAGACTTCTGGGGCCAACGTCCTGACTTTC
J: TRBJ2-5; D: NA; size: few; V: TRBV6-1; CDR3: CASSGGHLQETQYF; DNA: TGTGCCAGCAGTGGCGGACACCTACAAGAGACCCAGTACTTC
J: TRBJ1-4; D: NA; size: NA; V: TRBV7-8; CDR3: CASSLVERENEKLFF; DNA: TGTGCCAGCAGCTTAGTGGAGAGGGAAAATGAAAAACTGTTTTTT
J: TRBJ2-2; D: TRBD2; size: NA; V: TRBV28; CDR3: CASSSGTSGGTGELFF; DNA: TGTGCCAGCAGCTCGGGGACTAGCGGGGGAACCGGGGAGCTGTTTTTT
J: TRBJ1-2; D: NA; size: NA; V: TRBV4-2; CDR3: CASSQVTGYGYTF; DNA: TGTGCCAGCAGCCAAGTTACAGGCTATGGCTACACCTTC
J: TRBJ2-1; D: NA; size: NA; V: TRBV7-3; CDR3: CASSLEGEQFF; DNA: TGTGCCAGCAGCTTGGAGGGGGAGCAGTTCTTC
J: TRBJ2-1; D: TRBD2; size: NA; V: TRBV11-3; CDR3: CASSLEGLASGDRSYNEQFF; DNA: TGTGCCAGCAGCTTAGAGGGACTAGCGTCCGGGGACAGGTCCTACAATGAGCAGTTCTTC
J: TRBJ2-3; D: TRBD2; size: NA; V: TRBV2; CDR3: CASSGGLAASGAQYF; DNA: TGTGCCAGCAGCGGGGGACTAGCGGCGTCTGGGGCGCAGTATTTT
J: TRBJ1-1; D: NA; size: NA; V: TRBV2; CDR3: CASEGVWRNTEAFF; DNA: TGTGCCAGCGAAGGGGTTTGGAGGAACACTGAAGCTTTCTTT
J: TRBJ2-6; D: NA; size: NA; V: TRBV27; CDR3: CASSFVGANVLTF; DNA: TGTGCCAGCAGTTTCGTAGGGGCCAACGTCCTGACTTTC
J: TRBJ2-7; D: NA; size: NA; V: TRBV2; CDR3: CASRPGTNSYEQYF; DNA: TGTGCCAGCAGACCCGGGACAAACTCCTACGAGCAGTACTTC
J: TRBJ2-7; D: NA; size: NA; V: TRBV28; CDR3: CASSPWREQYF; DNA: TGTGCCAGCTCCCCCTGGCGGGAGCAGTACTTC
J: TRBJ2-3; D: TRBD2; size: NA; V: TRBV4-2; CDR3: CASSQVSSGGSTDTQYF; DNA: TGTGCCAGCAGCCAAGTGTCTAGCGGGGGTAGCACAGATACGCAGTATTTT
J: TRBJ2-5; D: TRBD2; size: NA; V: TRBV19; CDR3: CASRDWSGGNQETQYF; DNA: TGTGCCAGTCGAGATTGGAGCGGGGGCAACCAAGAGACCCAGTACTTC
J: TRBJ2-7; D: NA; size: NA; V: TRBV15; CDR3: CATSSTGTLTYEQYF; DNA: TGTGCCACCAGCAGCACCGGGACACTGACCTACGAGCAGTACTTC
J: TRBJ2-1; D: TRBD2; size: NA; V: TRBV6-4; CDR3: CASSDSPSGGARGNEQFF; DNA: TGTGCCAGCAGTGACTCCCCTAGCGGGGGGGCCAGGGGGAATGAGCAGTTCTTC
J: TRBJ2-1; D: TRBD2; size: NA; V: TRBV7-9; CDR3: CASSSPPSGGYNEQFF; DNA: TGTGCCAGCAGCTCCCCCCCTAGCGGGGGCTACAATGAGCAGTTCTTC
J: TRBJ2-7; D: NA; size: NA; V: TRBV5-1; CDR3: CASSSQGRATYEQYF; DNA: TGCGCCAGCAGCTCTCAGGGGCGAGCGACCTACGAGCAGTACTTC
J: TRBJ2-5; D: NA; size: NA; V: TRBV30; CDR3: CAWSPLGGAVFRGQETQYF; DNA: TGTGCCTGGAGTCCCTTAGGGGGGGCCGTCTTTAGGGGTCAAGAGACCCAGTACTTC
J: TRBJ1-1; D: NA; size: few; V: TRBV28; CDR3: CASSQGYTEAFF; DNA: TGTGCCAGCAGCCAGGGGTACACTGAAGCTTTCTTT